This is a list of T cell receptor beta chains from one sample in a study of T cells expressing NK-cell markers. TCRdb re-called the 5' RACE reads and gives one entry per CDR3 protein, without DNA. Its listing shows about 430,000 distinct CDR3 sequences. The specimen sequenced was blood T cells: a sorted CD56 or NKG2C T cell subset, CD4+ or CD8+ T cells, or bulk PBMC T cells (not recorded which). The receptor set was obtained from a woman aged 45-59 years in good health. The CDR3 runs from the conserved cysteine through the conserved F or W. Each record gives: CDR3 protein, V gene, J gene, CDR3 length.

CSVEISLLTDTQYF	TRBV29-1	TRBJ2-3	14
CSARDIASGNTQYF	TRBV20-1	TRBJ2-3	14
CASSLNKGYTF	TRBV5-1	TRBJ1-2	11
CASSEAGLYNEQFF	TRBV30	TRBJ2-1	14
CATSRDLAGGANEQFF	TRBV15	TRBJ2-1	16
CASSPAQNIQYF	TRBV5-1	TRBJ2-4	12
CASSRRLAGITGELFF	TRBV3-1	TRBJ2-2	16
CASKEGRAGRVTQYF	TRBV6-1	TRBJ2-3	15
CASSLGLASNTQYF	TRBV12-3/TRBV12-4	TRBJ2-3	14
CASSAEEGDNYEQYF	TRBV9	TRBJ2-7	15
CASSPDRGGESSYNEQFF	TRBV11-2	TRBJ2-1	18
CSVETPSPRPDTQYF	TRBV29-1	TRBJ2-3	15
CASSLYTGTQYF	TRBV5-1	TRBJ2-5	12
CSARPPLAVRNTGELFF	TRBV20-1	TRBJ2-2	17
CSARRDLANTGELFF	TRBV20-1	TRBJ2-2	15
CATSSRRDRLANVLTF	TRBV15	TRBJ2-6	16
CASSLTSLTNEQFF	TRBV11-2	TRBJ2-1	14
CASSPGQILTDTQYF	TRBV18	TRBJ2-3	15
CASSRLGSNEQFF	TRBV14	TRBJ2-1	13
CASSRSSGRGEETQYF	TRBV5-1	TRBJ2-5	16
CASSPRGSATDTQYF	TRBV10-1	TRBJ2-3	15
CASSLLVTDTQYF	TRBV12-3/TRBV12-4	TRBJ2-3	13
CSAATPETGNYGYTF	TRBV20-1	TRBJ1-2	15
CASSVDGQGHEAFF	TRBV9	TRBJ1-1	14
CASSTKYNEQFF	TRBV5-1	TRBJ2-1	12
CASSFDRGRITEAFF	TRBV12-3/TRBV12-4	TRBJ1-1	15
CASIPGVQPTDTQYF	TRBV5-1	TRBJ2-3	15
CASSPGTPNYEQYF	TRBV5-1	TRBJ2-7	14
CASSTTIETSPLHF	TRBV5-5	TRBJ1-6	14
CASSLWDITSSTDTQYF	TRBV28	TRBJ2-3	17
CASSKINGLGITGELFF	TRBV3-1	TRBJ2-2	17
CASSDTSNEKLFF	TRBV6-1	TRBJ1-4	13
CSVAWTANSYEQYF	TRBV29-1	TRBJ2-7	14
CASSLDGGGQETQYF	TRBV7-9	TRBJ2-5	15
CASNVGREGEQFF	TRBV3-1	TRBJ2-1	13
CASSQVILAGAGGANVLTF	TRBV4-1	TRBJ2-6	19
CATSDLRVSNTQYF	TRBV24-1	TRBJ2-3	14